This T cell receptor beta chain originates from a study of cytomegalovirus exposure and HLA in healthy donors. Points from the study as a whole: As a later analysis showed, a missense DCLRE1C variant was linked to trimming of TCR beta V- and J-genes.

This clone appeared once. The antigen is unknown. The PCR had 60 Vbeta and 13 Jbeta primers. Generated by immunoSEQ multiplex PCR, the TCRdb table keeps only in-frame clones and is missing some. The profile shows around 140,000 clones, around 87% of them singletons. Per the germline V gene, CDR1 is LNHDA and CDR2 is SQIVND (reference sequence). The CDR3 covers 16 residues. Trimming took 8 bases from V and 2 from J, leaving 21 bases between them. The chain joins TRBV19 to TRBJ1-2; tentative D call: TRBD1 (5 bases). The specimen was PBMCs. The TCR originated in a woman in her twenties or thirties in good health and CMV-seronegative. The CDR3 DNA sequence: TGTGCCAGTCTTCCTGAAATGGGGCATTCAAACTATGGCTACACCTTC. Translating gives CASLPEMGHSNYGYTF.